These 5 T cell receptor beta chains share one sample of origin, sequenced in a study of CD8+CD57+ T cells in acquired aplastic anemia. Genomic DNA provided the template from which TCR beta VDJ and CDR3 profiles were obtained. MiXCR, run by TCRdb on the reads, gives a single entry per CDR3 protein. The repertoire consists of 150,000 or so distinct CDR3 sequences, with around 60% occurring once and the leading ten covering over 40%. Material for sequencing was sorted CD4+, CD8+, or CD8+CD57+ T cells (not recorded which) from PBMCs. These receptors came from a human donor in good health.

The CDR3 protein is CATSREGLAGADEQFF. CDR3 nucleotide sequence: TGTGCCACCAGCAGAGAGGGACTAGCGGGAGCAGATGAGCAGTTCTTC. The V gene is TRBV15, the J gene TRBJ2-1; 14 bases agree with TRBD2. The CDR3 is 16 residues long. The V gene's germline CDR1 is LNHNV and CDR2 YYDKDF (reference sequence). Trimming cost V 0 bases and J 8 bases; bases outside gene matches: 3.

This chain connects TRBV20-1 to TRBJ1-1, with D uncertain. The CDR3 has 11 residues. Trimming removed 8 bases from V and 9 bases from J, with 16 bases in between. CDR1 and CDR2 (germline): DFQATT, SNEGSKA (reference sequence). For the CDR3, the DNA is TGCAGTATACCAAGGCTGGGGAAAGCTTTCTTT. Translating it yields CSIPRLGKAFF.

This clonotype was observed a handful of times. The CDR3 DNA is TGTGCCAGCAGTAGACAGGGTGGGAACACCGGGGAGCTGTTTTTT. Protein sequence: CASSRQGGNTGELFF. The V gene is TRBV2, the J gene TRBJ2-2; TRBD1 aligns across 7 bases. Looked up from germline, CDR1 is SNHLY and CDR2 is FYNNEI. Trimming removed 5 bases from V and 1 base from J; junction bases left unmatched: 4. The CDR3 length is 15 residues.

This clonotype occurred a few times. The rearrangement uses TRBV15 and TRBJ2-1; perhaps TRBD1 as D (5 bases). Trimming took 5 bases from V and 2 from J, leaving 13 bases between them. This CDR3 is 15 amino acids long. CDR1 and CDR2 (germline): LNHNV, YYDKDF (reference sequence). The CDR3 loop reads CATSPTRTTYNEQFF. For the CDR3, the DNA is TGTGCCACCAGCCCGACCCGGACAACCTACAATGAGCAGTTCTTC.

The sample holds many counts of this clonotype. This sequence joins TRBV29-1 and TRBJ2-5; 11 positions match TRBD2. The V segment lost 3 bases and the J segment 3 bases; nucleotides outside the gene matches: 6. This CDR3 spans 15 amino acids. CDR1 and CDR2 (germline): SQVTM, ANQGSEA. The CDR3 protein is CSVEQDSGGEETQYF. The CDR3 nucleotides read TGCAGCGTTGAGCAGGATAGCGGGGGGGAAGAGACCCAGTACTTC.